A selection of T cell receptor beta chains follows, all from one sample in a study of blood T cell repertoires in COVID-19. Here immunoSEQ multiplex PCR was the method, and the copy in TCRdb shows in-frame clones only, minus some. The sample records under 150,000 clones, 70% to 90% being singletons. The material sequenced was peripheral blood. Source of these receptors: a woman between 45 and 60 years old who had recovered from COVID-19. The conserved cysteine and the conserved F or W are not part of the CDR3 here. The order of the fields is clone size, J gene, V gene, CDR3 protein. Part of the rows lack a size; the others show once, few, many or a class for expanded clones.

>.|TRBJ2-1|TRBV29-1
SVEEGGGESYNEQF
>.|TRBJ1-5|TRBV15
ATSRGSSDRGNQPQH
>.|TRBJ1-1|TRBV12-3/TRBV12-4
ATTRGFNTEAF
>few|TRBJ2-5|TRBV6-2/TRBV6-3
ASSRLNRAGQETQY
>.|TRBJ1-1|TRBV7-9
ASSLTGEATEAF
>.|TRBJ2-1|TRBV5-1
ASHGRDRGNEQF
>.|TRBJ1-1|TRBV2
ASSGQGLMSF
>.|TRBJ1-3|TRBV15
ATSRGDSRNTIY
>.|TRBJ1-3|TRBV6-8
ASRRRQEPGNTIY
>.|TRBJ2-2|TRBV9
ASREKTGELF
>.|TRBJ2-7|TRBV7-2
ASSLYAGLEGEQY
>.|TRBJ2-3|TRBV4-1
ASSRSKFTSGGPTDTQY
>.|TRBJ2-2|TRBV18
ASAEGLAIGELF
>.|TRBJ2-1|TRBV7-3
ASSLTLAGAVSYNEQF
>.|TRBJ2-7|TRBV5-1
ASSPSGSGYEQY
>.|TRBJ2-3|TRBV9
ASSDGAGADTQY
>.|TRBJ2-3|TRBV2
ASSDRGFSRDTQY
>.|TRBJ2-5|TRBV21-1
ASSKLRSGASKTQY
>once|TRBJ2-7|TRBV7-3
ASSLLGDIGIYEQY
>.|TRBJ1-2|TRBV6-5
ASSRDRGYGYT
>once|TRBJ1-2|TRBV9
ASSTGGQGTYGYT
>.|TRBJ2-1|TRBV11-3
ASSLLAGGGSHLRNEQF
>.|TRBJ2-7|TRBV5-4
ASSLRQSSYEQY
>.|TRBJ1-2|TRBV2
ASNRGDRGGYGYT
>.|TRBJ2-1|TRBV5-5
ASTAGSRSSYNEQF
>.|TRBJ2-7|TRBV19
ASSRGQGRSYEQY
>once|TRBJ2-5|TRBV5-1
ASSITGTGPQTQY
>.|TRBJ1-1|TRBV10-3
ATRGAGNTEAF
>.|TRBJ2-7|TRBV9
ASSVGQKAYEQY
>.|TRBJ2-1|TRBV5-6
ASSSMGQGSSEQF
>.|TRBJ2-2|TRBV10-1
ASKGHYTGELF
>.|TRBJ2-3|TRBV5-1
ASSSGLAGQTTDTQY
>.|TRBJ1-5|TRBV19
ASTHYLGQGNQPQH
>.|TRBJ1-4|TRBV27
ASSPKNRVGTNEKLF
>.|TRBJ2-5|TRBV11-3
ASSLGEGETQY
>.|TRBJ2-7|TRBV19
ASSRAGTGGHYEQY